The clone carrying this TCR beta chain was recorded only once. Its specificity is not known. This CDR3 spans 15 amino acids. The V and J ends lost 4 bases and 2 bases respectively, with 12 bases between them. Germline assignment: CDR1 MNHEY and CDR2 SMNVEV (reference sequence). This sample was included in a study of shared clonotypes between healthy human individuals. Study background: Those who served as donors were a couple of women and a few men between the ages of 18 and 49. Study findings and constraints: Rarefaction indicated that sorted-subset sequencing remained incomplete although depth was large.

The investigators split CD4+ cells into a CD45RA+ naive subset and a CD45RA-negative memory subset. In the authors' workflow: Junction-only sequences without quality scores were provided by ImmunoSEQ, so filtering was different. This table comes from immunoSEQ multiplex PCR, and its TCRdb copy is limited to in-frame clones, with some not included. V and J calls and clone size are copied from that table; D and trimming were computed from the DNA. The sample lists about 2,500,000 clones; 90% to 95% were seen once. The J gene is TRBJ1-5, the V gene TRBV27, with D unresolved. This receptor was obtained from a man younger than 35 in good health. The sequenced sample consisted of naive CD4+ T cells sorted from blood. Subset here: CD45RA+ positively selected. The CDR3 sequence is CASSSPRLGNQPQHF. DNA of the CDR3: TGTGCCAGCAGTTCCCCGCGCCTTGGCAATCAGCCCCAGCATTTT.